This T cell receptor beta chain was recovered during a study of PD-1 blockade in classical Hodgkin lymphoma. General study points: It was among complete responders that baseline diversity resembled that of newly diagnosed patients.

Sample time point: cycle 4 day 1 (C4D1), after around six weeks of nivolumab. With no exception, relapse followed autologous stem cell transplantation in all patients, and brentuximab vedotin exposure varied. CD4+ T cells were purified from thawed PBMCs by negative selection. Best overall response was complete response, partial response or progressive disease in these relapsed/refractory classical Hodgkin lymphoma patients. Data came from immunoSEQ multiplex PCR; TCRdb stores just in-frame clones and leaves some out. The table records 30,000 to 35,000 clones, about 81% of them present only once. The length of the CDR3 is 15 residues. Germline trimming cut 2 bases from V and 3 bases from J; bases unmatched to any gene: 7. Germline V CDR1 and CDR2: SGDLS, YYNGEE. Turning to this clone: The target antigen is unknown.

The chain couples TRBV9 to TRBJ1-2; 7 bases map to TRBD1. The material sequenced was CD4+ T cells from blood, taken before the fourth cycle of nivolumab. This receptor was identified in a human donor with classical Hodgkin lymphoma. The CDR3 bases are TGTGCCAGCAGCGTCGATTGGGGACAGTACTATGGCTACACCTTC. As protein: CASSVDWGQYYGYTF.